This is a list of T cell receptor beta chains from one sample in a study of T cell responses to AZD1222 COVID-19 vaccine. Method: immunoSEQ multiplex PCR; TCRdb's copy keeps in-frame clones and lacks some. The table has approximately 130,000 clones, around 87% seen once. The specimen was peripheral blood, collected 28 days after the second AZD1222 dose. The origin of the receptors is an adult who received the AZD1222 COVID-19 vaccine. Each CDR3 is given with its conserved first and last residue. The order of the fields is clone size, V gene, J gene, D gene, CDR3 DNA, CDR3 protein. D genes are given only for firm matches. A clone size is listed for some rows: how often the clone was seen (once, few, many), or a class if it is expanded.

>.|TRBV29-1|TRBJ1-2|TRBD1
TGCAGCGTTGAAAGGGGGCACTATGGCTACACCTTC
CSVERGHYGYTF
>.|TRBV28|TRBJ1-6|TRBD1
TGTGCCAGCAGTTTAGGGACAGGGGGCAAGAATTCACCCCTCCACTTT
CASSLGTGGKNSPLHF
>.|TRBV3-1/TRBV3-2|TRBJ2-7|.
TGTGCCAGCAGCCAAGGAAGGCTCCGGGGGTCCAGGTACGAGCAGTACTTC
CASSQGRLRGSRYEQYF
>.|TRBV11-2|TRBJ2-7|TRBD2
TGTGCCAGCAGCGATCCAATTAGCGGGCGGGCCTTAAAGTACTTC
CASSDPISGRALKYF
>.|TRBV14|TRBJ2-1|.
TGTGCCAGCAGCCAAGTCCGGAGGGTTAACAATGAGCAGTTCTTC
CASSQVRRVNNEQFF
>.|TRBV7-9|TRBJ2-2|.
TGTGCCAGCAGCTCTCCTACATCGACGAGCGGCGGGGAGCTGTTTTTT
CASSSPTSTSGGELFF
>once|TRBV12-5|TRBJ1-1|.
TGTGCTAGTAAAGGGTCCTTGATGAACACTGAAGCTTTCTTT
CASKGSLMNTEAFF
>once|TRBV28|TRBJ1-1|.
TGTGCCAGCAGCCCTGTTCGCAGGGGTACTGAAGCTTTCTTT
CASSPVRRGTEAFF
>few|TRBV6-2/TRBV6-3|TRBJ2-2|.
TGTGCCAGCAGTTCCATCTCCAGGGGAGGGGAGCTGTTTTTT
CASSSISRGGELFF
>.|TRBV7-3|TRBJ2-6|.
TGTGCCAGCAGCCCTCCATTAGCTGGGGCCAACGTCCTGACTTTC
CASSPPLAGANVLTF
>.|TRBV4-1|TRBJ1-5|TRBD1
TGCGCCAGCAGCCTAGACGACAGGGGCAATCAGCCCCAGCATTTT
CASSLDDRGNQPQHF
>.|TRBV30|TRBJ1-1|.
TGTGCCTGGAGTGTACAGGGTAACACTGAAGCTTTCTTT
CAWSVQGNTEAFF
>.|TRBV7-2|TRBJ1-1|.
TGTGCCAGCAGCTCCGACGGGAACACTGAAGCTTTCTTT
CASSSDGNTEAFF
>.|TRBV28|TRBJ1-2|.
TGTGCCAGCAGACAAGGGGGGAATGGCTACACCTTC
CASRQGGNGYTF
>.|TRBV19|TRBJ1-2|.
TGTGCCAGTAGTATAGGTGGGGGGAACTATGGCTACACCTTC
CASSIGGGNYGYTF
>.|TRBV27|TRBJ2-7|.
TGTGCCAGCAGTCCTACCCTATTAGGGCACCTATACGAGCAGTACTTC
CASSPTLLGHLYEQYF
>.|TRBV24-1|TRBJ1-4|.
TGTGCCACCAGTGATCCAGGGAATGAAAAACTGTTTTTT
CATSDPGNEKLFF
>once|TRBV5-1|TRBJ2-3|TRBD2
TGCGCCAGCAGCTTGTTAGCGGGGACTAGCACAGATACGCAGTATTTT
CASSLLAGTSTDTQYF
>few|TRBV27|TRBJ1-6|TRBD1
TGTGCCAGCAGTTTACGGGGACAGTATAATTCACCCCTCCACTTT
CASSLRGQYNSPLHF
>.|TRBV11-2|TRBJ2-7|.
TGTGCCAGCAGCTCCCCCACCCGGCAGTACTTC
CASSSPTRQYF
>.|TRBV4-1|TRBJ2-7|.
TGCGCCAGCAGCCAAGGAATCTTCGAGCAGTACTTC
CASSQGIFEQYF
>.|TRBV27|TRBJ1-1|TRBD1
TGTGCCAGCAGGACAGGGGGGACTGAAGCTTTCTTT
CASRTGGTEAFF
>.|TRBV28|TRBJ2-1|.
TGTGCCAGCAGTGCGACAGGCTCCTACAATGAGCAGTTCTTC
CASSATGSYNEQFF
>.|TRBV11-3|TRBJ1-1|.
TGTGCCAGCAGCCCCTTCAGGGGCGCTGAAGCTTTCTTT
CASSPFRGAEAFF
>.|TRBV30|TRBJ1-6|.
TGTGCCTGGAGTGTGTGGGCTAGCAATTCACCCCTCCACTTT
CAWSVWASNSPLHF
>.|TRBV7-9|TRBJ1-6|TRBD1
TGTGCCAGCAGCGTCGGACAGGGGGCTAAGTATAATTCACCCCTCCACTTT
CASSVGQGAKYNSPLHF
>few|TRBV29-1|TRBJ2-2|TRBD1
TGCAGCGTTGGGGACAGGGATTGGGGGGAGCTGTTTTTT
CSVGDRDWGELFF
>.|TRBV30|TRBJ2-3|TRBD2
TGTGCCTGGAGTAAGACTAGCGGGGCCACAGATACGCAGTATTTT
CAWSKTSGATDTQYF
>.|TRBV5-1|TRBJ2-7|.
TGCGCCAGCAGCTACGCCCCGGGAGCAGGCACCACCTACGAGCAGTACTTC
CASSYAPGAGTTYEQYF
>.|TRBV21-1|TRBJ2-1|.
TGTGCCAGCAGCAAAAGGCAGAGAGTGGACAGGGTACACAATGAGCAGTTCTTC
CASSKRQRVDRVHNEQFF
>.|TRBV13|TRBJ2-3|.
TGTGCCAGCAGCTTCTCAAGGGGGGCTAGCACAGATACGCAGTATTTT
CASSFSRGASTDTQYF
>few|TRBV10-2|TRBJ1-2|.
TGCGCCAGCAGTGAGTCCTACACGGGCCGCTTCCCTAGTAACTATGGCTACACCTTC
CASSESYTGRFPSNYGYTF
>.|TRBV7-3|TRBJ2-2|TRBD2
TGTGCCAGCAGCTCCCAAGCGGGGGGTAACACCGGGGAGCTGTTTTTT
CASSSQAGGNTGELFF
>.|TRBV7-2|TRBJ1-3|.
TGTGCCAGCAGACCGGGGGGAGGAGGAAACACCATATATTTT
CASRPGGGGNTIYF
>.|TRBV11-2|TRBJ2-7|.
TGTGCCAGCAGCGAGAGGGGTTACGAGCAGTACTTC
CASSERGYEQYF
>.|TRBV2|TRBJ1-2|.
TGTGCCAGCAGTGACAGGGCGGGGGGCTACACCTTC
CASSDRAGGYTF
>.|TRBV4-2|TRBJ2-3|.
TGTGCCAGCAGCCAAGATGGTCGGGGCACAGATACGCAGTATTTT
CASSQDGRGTDTQYF
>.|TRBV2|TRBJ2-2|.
TGTGCCGAACAGGTGCAGGGCACCGGGGAGCTGTTTTTT
CAEQVQGTGELFF
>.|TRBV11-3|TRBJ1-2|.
TGTGCCAGCAGCGGGACCGGATTGGACTATGGCTACACCTTC
CASSGTGLDYGYTF
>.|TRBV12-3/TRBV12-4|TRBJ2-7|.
TGTGCCAGCTCCACCCGGGGTACCTACGAGCAGTACTTC
CASSTRGTYEQYF
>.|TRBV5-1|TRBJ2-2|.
TGCGCCAGCAGCTTGACGGCCACCGGGGAGCTGTTTTTT
CASSLTATGELFF
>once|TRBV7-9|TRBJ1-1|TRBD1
TGTGCCAGCAGTATTGACAGGGACACTGAAGCTTTCTTT
CASSIDRDTEAFF
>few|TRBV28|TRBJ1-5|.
TGTGCCAGCAGTTTCACTCGACCGAGTAGCAATCAGCCCCAGCATTTT
CASSFTRPSSNQPQHF
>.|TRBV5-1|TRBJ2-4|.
TGCGCCAGCAGCTTAGGGCCGGTAAACATTCAGTACTTC
CASSLGPVNIQYF
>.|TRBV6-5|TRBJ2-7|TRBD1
TGTGCCAGCAGAACAGGGGGGAGCTCCTACGAGCAGTACTTC
CASRTGGSSYEQYF
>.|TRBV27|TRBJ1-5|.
TGTGCCAGCAGTCGGACAAGCAATAGCAATCAGCCCCAGCATTTT
CASSRTSNSNQPQHF
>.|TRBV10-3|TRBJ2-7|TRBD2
TGTGCCACGGCAGCGGGGGCCTCCTACGAGCAGTACTTC
CATAAGASYEQYF
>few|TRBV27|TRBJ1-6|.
TGTGCCAGCAGTTTATCCCCTAATTCACCCCTCCACTTT
CASSLSPNSPLHF
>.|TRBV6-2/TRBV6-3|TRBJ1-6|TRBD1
TGTGCCAGCAGTTACAACGGACAGGGGACTTCACCCCTCCACTTT
CASSYNGQGTSPLHF
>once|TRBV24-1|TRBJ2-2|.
TGTGCCACCGGGCCGGACTCTTCGAACACCGGGGAGCTGTTTTTT
CATGPDSSNTGELFF